The 13 T cell receptor beta chains in this list originate from one sample, sequenced in a study of T cell repertoires in cytomegalovirus infection. Each CDR3 protein gets one entry after TCRdb re-called the reads with MiXCR. This table has about 740,000 distinct CDR3 sequences, roughly a third appearing once. These receptors' antigens are unknown. The sequences come from cultured PBMCs, collected from culture after CMV antigen stimulation. The receptors come from a human donor in good health (CMV status not recorded). Some clones in this sample may be carry-over from other donors' samples.

J is TRBJ2-4 and V is TRBV4-1; D gene uncertain. Germline CDR1 MGHRA, CDR2 YSYEKL. Between the trimmed V and J ends, which lost 4 bases and 0 bases, there was a span of 16 bases. The CDR3 length is 17 residues. The CDR3 loop reads CASSLRESTPAKNIQYF. The DNA of the CDR3 is TGCGCCAGCAGCCTCCGAGAGTCTACTCCAGCCAAAAACATTCAGTACTTC.

In this sample, this clonotype turned up a few times. The V gene is TRBV7-8, the J gene TRBJ2-5; 10 positions agree with TRBD1. V lost 2 bases to trimming and J lost 5 bases; unmatched junction nucleotides: 8. This CDR3 region has 16 residues. Looked up from germline, CDR1 is SGHVS and CDR2 is FQNEAQ. The CDR3 DNA follows: TGTGCCAGCAGCTTAAGAGACAGGGGGCTTCGCGAGACCCAGTACTTC. This translates into CASSLRDRGLRETQYF. The full variable domain, with the rest looked up from reference TRBV7-8 and TRBJ2-5, is GAGVSQSPRYKVAKRGQDVALRCDPISGHVSLFWYQQALGQGPEFLTYFQNEAQLDKSGLPSDRFFAERPEGSVSTLKIQRTQQEDSAVYLCASSLRDRGLRETQYFGPGTRLLVL.

V and J are TRBV7-9 and TRBJ2-3; 8 nucleotides agree with TRBD1. Unmatched junction bases numbered 8, after V lost 4 bases and J lost 2 bases. Germline CDR1 is SEHNR and CDR2 is FQNEAQ (reference sequence). This CDR3 is built from 16 residues. CDR3 in amino acids: CASSSVGQGFTDTQYF. DNA of the CDR3: TGTGCCAGCAGCTCCGTTGGACAGGGTTTCACAGATACGCAGTATTTT. The variable domain in full, completed from reference TRBV7-9 and TRBJ2-3, reads DTGVSQNPRHKITKRGQNVTFRCDPISEHNRLYWYRQTLGQGPEFLTYFQNEAQLEKSRLLSDRFSAERPKGSFSTLEIQRTEQGDSAMYLCASSSVGQGFTDTQYFGPGTRLTVL.

The chain is built from TRBV19 and TRBJ1-6; D not resolved. The CDR3 extends over 12 amino acids. Germline assignment: CDR1 LNHDA and CDR2 SQIVND (reference sequence). With 9 bases removed from V and 7 bases from J, the gap between germline ends came to 10 bases. The CDR3 protein is CASKGGNSPLHF. CDR3 coding DNA: TGTGCCAGCAAAGGAGGCAATTCACCCCTCCACTTT. Combining the CDR3 with reference TRBV19 and TRBJ1-6 gives the whole variable domain DGGITQSPKYLFRKEGQNVTLSCEQNLNHDAMYWYRQDPGQGLRLIYYSQIVNDFQKGDIAEGYSVSREKKESFPLTVTSAQKNPTAFYLCASKGGNSPLHFGNGTRLTVT.

This clonotype was recorded a few times. The rearrangement joins TRBV7-9 to TRBJ1-6; TRBD1 is a possible D gene (6 bases). V lost 7 bases and J lost 6, with 13 bases in between. The CDR3 loop spans 14 amino acids. Germline assignment: CDR1 SEHNR and CDR2 FQNEAQ (reference sequence). CDR3 in DNA: TGTGCCAGCATGGGGGCGCCTGCTAATTCACCCCTCCACTTT. It translates to CASMGAPANSPLHF. The full variable domain, completed using reference TRBV7-9 and TRBJ1-6, is DTGVSQNPRHKITKRGQNVTFRCDPISEHNRLYWYRQTLGQGPEFLTYFQNEAQLEKSRLLSDRFSAERPKGSFSTLEIQRTEQGDSAMYLCASMGAPANSPLHFGNGTRLTVT.

This clonotype was detected only a few times. This rearrangement joins TRBV7-8 to TRBJ1-5, with 9 positions matching TRBD1. CDR1 and CDR2 from the germline V gene are SGHVS and FQNEAQ. This CDR3 region has 15 residues. The junction had 6 bases not matched to a gene; V was cut back by 5 bases and J by 4 bases. In DNA form, the CDR3 reads TGTGCCAGCAGCCCCGGGACAGGGACGAATCAGCCCCAGCATTTT. Translated, it gives CASSPGTGTNQPQHF. Using reference TRBV7-8 and TRBJ1-5 for the parts outside the CDR3, the full variable domain is GAGVSQSPRYKVAKRGQDVALRCDPISGHVSLFWYQQALGQGPEFLTYFQNEAQLDKSGLPSDRFFAERPEGSVSTLKIQRTQQEDSAVYLCASSPGTGTNQPQHFGDGTRLSIL.

The gene calls are TRBV28 and TRBJ1-5, with 7 bases matching TRBD1. This CDR3 contains 15 residues. Trimming removed 7 bases from V and 6 bases from J; junction bases left unmatched: 12. Germline-derived CDR1 and CDR2 are MDHEN and SYDVKM. CDR3 nucleotide sequence: TGTGCCAGCAACCCAGGTAGGGGGCTTGGTCAGCCCCAGCATTTT. Translating gives CASNPGRGLGQPQHF.

This clonotype was counted a few times. This rearrangement joins TRBV3-1 to TRBJ2-1, with a possible D match to TRBD1 (5 bases). CDR1 LGHDT and CDR2 YNNKEL come from the germline V gene (reference sequence). Trimming took off 0 bases at V and 10 bases at J, with 10 bases between the two ends. The CDR3 sequence is 13 residues long. Written as DNA, the CDR3 is TGTGCCAGCAGCCAAGACTTGAGACAGGAGCAGTTCTTC. Protein sequence: CASSQDLRQEQFF.

V and J are TRBV4-3 and TRBJ1-5; maybe TRBD1 (5 bases). Between the trimmed V and J ends, which lost 0 bases and 5 bases, there was a span of 11 bases. The CDR3 has 15 amino acids. In germline, CDR1 is LGHNA, CDR2 YSLEER. The CDR3: CASSQDWGSDQPQHF. The DNA for the CDR3 is TGCGCCAGCAGCCAAGATTGGGGGTCAGATCAGCCCCAGCATTTT.

This clonotype has just a few counts. This rearrangement joins TRBV5-1 to TRBJ2-2; D gene unclear. Germline V lookup: CDR1 SGHRS, CDR2 YFSETQ. V gave up 4 bases and J gave up 4 bases, with 8 bases separating them. This CDR3 region has 13 residues. The CDR3 DNA sequence: TGCGCCAGCAGCGGACGAGGCACCGGGGAGCTGTTTTTT. Protein product: CASSGRGTGELFF.

The V call is TRBV2, the J call TRBJ1-6, with D unresolved. The CDR3 spans 14 residues. The germline V and J ends were trimmed by 6 bases and 4 bases, with 10 bases remaining between them. Germline CDR1 SNHLY, CDR2 FYNNEI. CDR3 DNA sequence: TGTGCCAGCAGCGCCGGCCGGTATAATTCACCCCTCCACTTT. Encoded protein: CASSAGRYNSPLHF.

The V gene is TRBV6-5, the J gene TRBJ2-3, with 10 nucleotides matching TRBD2. Germline V gives CDR1 MNHEY, CDR2 SVGAGI. The CDR3 is 16 amino acids. With V trimmed by 7 bases and J by 0 bases, 7 bases remained unmatched. The CDR3 spells CASTRAGGFSTDTQYF. CDR3 bases: TGTGCCAGCACTAGAGCGGGAGGGTTCAGCACAGATACGCAGTATTTT.

At least ten counts were recorded for this clonotype. This sequence joins TRBV7-9 and TRBJ2-5, with D possibly matching TRBD2 (6 bases). The V and J ends lost 3 bases and 5 bases respectively, with 13 bases between them. Germline V gene sequence: CDR1 SEHNR, CDR2 FQNEAQ (reference sequence). The CDR3 length is 14 residues. The CDR3 protein is CASSLAGLYETQYF. CDR3 nucleotide sequence: TGTGCCAGCAGCTTGGCGGGGCTCTACGAGACCCAGTACTTC.